This T cell receptor beta chain was recovered during a study of PD-1 blockade in mismatch repair-deficient tumors. Study-level points and caveats: Rapid post-treatment expansion, then contraction, generally preceding radiologic response, marked tumor-resident clones.

TCRdb's copy holds only in-frame clones and misses some; the assay was immunoSEQ multiplex PCR. The sample yields about 68,000 clones, around 80% seen once. On this clone: Antigen: not known.

Germline-derived CDR1 and CDR2 are SGHDT and YYEEEE. The CDR3 contains 13 residues. Trimming took 3 bases from V and 14 from J; bases not matched to a gene: 10. This TCR was sampled from an adult with mismatch repair-deficient cancer. The chain combines TRBV5-6 with TRBJ2-1; 8 positions match TRBD1. The sequencing here drew on peripheral blood, taken 2 weeks after starting pembrolizumab. CDR3: CASSSDRVKGEFF. CDR3 bases: TGTGCCAGCAGCTCGGACAGGGTCAAGGGGGAGTTCTTC. Full variable domain (rest looked up from reference TRBV5-6 and TRBJ2-1): DAGVTQSPTHLIKTRGQQVTLRCSPKSGHDTVSWYQQALGQGPQFIFQYYEEEERQRGNFPDRFSGHQFPNYSSELNVNALLLGDSALYLCASSSDRVKGEFFGPGTRLTVL.